Each of the 18 T cell receptor beta chains below was sequenced from the same sample in a study of blood T cell repertoires in COVID-19. Sequencing was performed with immunoSEQ multiplex PCR; in TCRdb, only in-frame clones are kept and a portion is missing. The top ten clones hold over 2% of a sample with about 250,000 clones, 80% to 90% of them seen once. The source material was PBMCs or T cells enriched from blood (not recorded which). Receptor source: a woman aged 18-30 years who had recovered from COVID-19.

The chain carries TRBV7-6 and TRBJ1-4; D is perhaps TRBD1 (5 bases). CDR3 length equals 16 residues. Germline V CDR1 and CDR2: SGHVS, FNYEAQ. V lost 5 bases to trimming and J lost 3 bases, with 16 bases between them. For the CDR3, the DNA is TGTGCCAGCAGCCATATTACGGGGGGTGCTAATGAAAAACTGTTTTTT. It specifies CASSHITGGANEKLFF.

J is TRBJ1-2 and V is TRBV19, with no clear D. The V end lost 3 bases, the J end lost 7 bases, and 15 bases lay between the germline ends. CDR1 and CDR2 from the germline V gene are LNHDA and SQIVND (reference sequence). The CDR3 extends over 14 amino acids. The CDR3 sequence: CASSIAGRALGYTF. The CDR3 nucleotides are TGTGCCAGTAGTATTGCGGGCCGTGCCCTTGGCTACACCTTC.

The chain has TRBV5-1 and TRBJ2-3, with TRBD1 matching over 7 bases. The ends lost 1 base at V and 6 bases at J; junction bases unmatched: 8. The CDR3 covers 15 residues. Per germline, CDR1 SGHRS and CDR2 YFSETQ. The DNA for the CDR3 is TGCGCCAGCAGCTTGAACGACAGGGTAACCGATACGCAGTATTTT. Translated: CASSLNDRVTDTQYF.

The gene calls are TRBV4-1 and TRBJ2-7, with 7 nucleotides matching TRBD1. Germline V CDR1 and CDR2: MGHRA, YSYEKL. The CDR3 loop spans 14 amino acids. Trimming took 1 base from V and 2 from J; bases not matched to a gene: 2. The CDR3 spells CASSQAGQAYEQYF. CDR3 DNA sequence: TGCGCCAGCAGCCAAGCCGGACAGGCCTACGAGCAGTACTTC.

The J gene is TRBJ2-1, the V gene TRBV6-2 or TRBV6-3, with TRBD1 matching over 8 bases. The CDR3 runs to 12 residues. In germline, CDR1 is MNHEY, CDR2 SVGEGT. The junction had 4 bases not matched to a gene; V was cut back by 5 bases and J by 10 bases. CDR3 region: CASSRQGTEQFF. In DNA form, the CDR3 reads TGTGCCAGCAGTAGACAGGGGACGGAGCAGTTCTTC.

This clone came up once. The CDR3 sequence: CASSLVDRVDTGELFF. The CDR3 coding sequence is TGTGCCAGCAGCTTGGTGGACAGGGTGGACACCGGGGAGCTGTTTTTT. V usage is TRBV5-6 and J usage is TRBJ2-2; 8 bases map to TRBD1. Trimming at V came to 0 bases and at J to 3 bases, leaving 4 bases not matched to a gene. The CDR3 consists of 16 residues. Per the germline V gene, CDR1 is SGHDT and CDR2 is YYEEEE. The full variable domain, its missing parts supplied by reference TRBV5-6 and TRBJ2-2, is DAGVTQSPTHLIKTRGQQVTLRCSPKSGHDTVSWYQQALGQGPQFIFQYYEEEERQRGNFPDRFSGHQFPNYSSELNVNALLLGDSALYLCASSLVDRVDTGELFFGEGSRLTVL.

The chain recombines TRBV9 with TRBJ2-2; 9 bases align to TRBD1. V trimming: 3 bases; J trimming: 4 bases; junction bases outside the gene matches: 10. There are 17 residues in the CDR3. The germline V gene has CDR1 SGDLS and CDR2 YYNGEE. CDR3 sequence (DNA): TGTGCCAGCAGCGCACACCTCGGACAGGGGACCACCGGGGAGCTGTTTTTT. Its translation: CASSAHLGQGTTGELFF.

V gene TRBV7-8 combines with J gene TRBJ1-1; 11 bases are a match to TRBD1. V was clipped by 5 bases and J by 3 bases; unmatched bases: 5. The CDR3 has 15 amino acids. In germline, CDR1 is SGHVS, CDR2 FQNEAQ. The CDR3 is CASSIKGQGDTEAFF. CDR3 DNA: TGTGCCAGCAGCATAAAGGGACAGGGGGACACTGAAGCTTTCTTT.

The CDR3 is CSASGGLAGSYEQYF. The CDR3 region has the DNA TGCAGTGCTAGTGGGGGACTAGCGGGTTCCTACGAGCAGTACTTC. This rearrangement joins TRBV20-1 to TRBJ2-7; 12 bases are a match to TRBD2. CDR3 size: 15 residues. V gave up 3 bases and J gave up 1 base; unmatched junction bases: 4. Germline CDR1 and CDR2: DFQATT and SNEGSKA (reference sequence).

V gene TRBV18 combines with J gene TRBJ2-1, with a possible D match to TRBD2 (5 bases). CDR3 size: 14 residues. V lost 8 bases to trimming and J lost 8 bases, with 19 bases between them. The germline V gene encodes CDR1 KGHSH and CDR2 LQKENI. Here the CDR3 reads CASPRSGGGDEQFF. CDR3 nucleotides: TGTGCCAGCCCCCGGTCCGGAGGTGGGGATGAGCAGTTCTTC.

The chain carries TRBV4-1 and TRBJ2-1; 9 positions match TRBD1. The length of the CDR3 is 15 residues. V was pared by 2 bases and J by 7 bases, with 6 bases of the junction left unmatched. Germline V gene sequence: CDR1 MGHRA, CDR2 YSYEKL. CDR3 sequence: CASSQPGQGNNEQFF. The CDR3 DNA reads TGCGCCAGCAGCCAACCGGGACAGGGTAATAATGAGCAGTTCTTC.

The rearrangement links TRBV9 to TRBJ2-7, with TRBD2 matching 14 bases. The CDR3 totals 14 residues. Trimming removed 3 bases from V and 6 bases from J; junction bases left unmatched: 2. Germline CDR1 is SGDLS and CDR2 is YYNGEE. For the CDR3, the DNA is TGTGCCAGCAGCGCGGGACTAGCGGGGGCCGAGCAGTACTTC. This sequence encodes CASSAGLAGAEQYF.

This clone was detected only once. CDR3 residues: CASSPEAASSNYGYTF. CDR3 nucleotide sequence: TGTGCCAGCTCACCGGAGGCAGCCTCCTCTAACTATGGCTACACCTTC. The chain combines TRBV18 with TRBJ1-2; no reliable D call. The germline V gene encodes CDR1 KGHSH and CDR2 LQKENI. Trimming removed 3 bases at V and 0 bases at J, with 14 bases between. The CDR3 extends over 16 amino acids.

The V and J genes are TRBV10-1 and TRBJ2-7; D may be TRBD1 (5 bases). V was clipped by 3 bases and J by 0 bases, with 6 bases between them. In germline, CDR1 is WNHNN, CDR2 SYGVQD (reference sequence). The CDR3 runs 13 residues. The CDR3 region has the DNA TGCGCCAGCAGTGAAGGACACTCCTACGAGCAGTACTTC. It is translated as CASSEGHSYEQYF.

The V gene is TRBV3-1 (or the pseudogene TRBV3-2), the J gene TRBJ2-5; D is ambiguous. The V and J ends lost 0 bases and 4 bases respectively, with 15 bases between them. The CDR3 has 16 residues. Looked up from germline, CDR1 is LGHDT and CDR2 is YNNKEL (reference sequence). CDR3 DNA sequence: TGTGCCAGCAGCCAAGACCCGGGTCCGATTGGAGAGACCCAGTACTTC. Its protein is CASSQDPGPIGETQYF.

The chain couples TRBV29-1 to TRBJ1-2; 9 bases are a match to TRBD1. The CDR3 runs 13 residues. Germline assignment: CDR1 SQVTM and CDR2 ANQGSEA. The V segment lost 6 bases and the J segment 8 bases; nucleotides outside the gene matches: 10. The chain's CDR3 is CSVGTGTGKGYTF. Written as DNA, the CDR3 is TGCAGCGTGGGTACCGGGACAGGGAAAGGCTACACCTTC.

CDR3 loop: CASSLQGAGSYNSPLHF. As DNA, the CDR3 is TGTGCCAGCAGCTTACAGGGGGCGGGATCCTATAATTCACCCCTCCACTTT. V gene TRBV7-6 combines with J gene TRBJ1-6; 8 bases align to TRBD1. Trimming took 2 bases from V and 1 from J; bases not matched to a gene: 4. Germline CDR1 SGHVS, CDR2 FNYEAQ. CDR3 size: 17 residues.

A few counts support this clone. The rearrangement uses TRBV27 and TRBJ2-4, with 9 nucleotides matching TRBD2. The V gene's germline CDR1 is MNHEY and CDR2 SMNVEV (reference sequence). Trimming cost V 5 bases and J 6 bases; bases outside gene matches: 8. CDR3 length equals 15 residues. DNA for the CDR3: TGTGCCAGCAGTGAGGCGGGGGGGCTGATAAACATTCAGTACTTC. It codes for CASSEAGGLINIQYF.